The present entry profiles one T cell receptor beta chain with its context. The sample comes from a study of control samples from healthy donors and cancer patients. The CDR3 contains 14 residues. Germline CDR1 is SGHRS and CDR2 is YFSETQ. Trimming cost V 1 base and J 2 bases; bases outside gene matches: 2. Measured with immunoSEQ multiplex PCR; TCRdb has only the in-frame clones, and not every one. The sample includes around 120,000 clones, about 91% seen only once; the top ten take less than 4%. The specimen was blood. This receptor was taken from a man aged 35 to 55 in good health. The chain couples TRBV5-1 to TRBJ2-7, with TRBD1 matching 8 bases. CDR3 nucleotide sequence: TGCGCCAGCAGCTTGATGGACAGGGCCTACGAGCAGTACTTC. Residues: CASSLMDRAYEQYF.